The rows below give T cell receptor beta chains drawn from one sample of a study of cytomegalovirus exposure and HLA in healthy donors. Profiling relied on immunoSEQ multiplex PCR, and the TCRdb table lists in-frame clones only, not all of them. The table includes approximately 240,000 clones, approximately 84% detected once. Source material: PBMCs. These receptors came from a woman aged 40 to 50 in good health and CMV-seronegative. CDR3s include the opening cysteine and the closing phenylalanine or tryptophan. The D gene is left open where the match is weak. Clone size is not always given. Where it is, it says once, few, many or a class for expanded clones.

clone size | J gene | V gene | D gene | CDR3 DNA | CDR3 protein
. | TRBJ2-4 | TRBV5-4 | TRBD1 | TGTGCCAGCAGCTTTCCGACAGGGGGAAGCAAAAACATTCAGTACTTC | CASSFPTGGSKNIQYF
. | TRBJ1-1 | TRBV7-2 | . | TGTGCCAGCAGCTTATGGCGGGACGGAGCTTTCTTT | CASSLWRDGAFF
. | TRBJ1-2 | TRBV28 | . | TGTGCCAGCAGTTTACAGGGTTATGGCTACACCTTC | CASSLQGYGYTF
. | TRBJ2-1 | TRBV6-6 | . | TGTGCCAGCAGTCCGAGCTCCTACAATGAGCAGTTCTTC | CASSPSSYNEQFF
. | TRBJ2-7 | TRBV7-9 | . | TGTTCCAGCAGCTTTGCGGGCTACGAGCAGTACTTC | CSSSFAGYEQYF
. | TRBJ2-3 | TRBV5-8 | . | TGTGCCAGCAGCCGGGAGGGGGCGGCAGATACGCAGTATTTT | CASSREGAADTQYF
. | TRBJ2-7 | TRBV19 | TRBD2 | TGTGCCAGTAGTAGTCGGGGGGTCTCCTACGAGCAGTACTTC | CASSSRGVSYEQYF
. | TRBJ2-2 | TRBV4-3 | TRBD1 | TGCGCCAGCAGCCAAATAGGGGGCGGCACCGGGGAGCTGTTTTTT | CASSQIGGGTGELFF
. | TRBJ2-3 | TRBV7-2 | TRBD2 | TGTGCCAGCAGCCCGAGCGGGGCCTACACAGATACGCAGTATTTT | CASSPSGAYTDTQYF
. | TRBJ1-4 | TRBV19 | . | TGTGCCAGTAGTACGGGAGTAACGACTAATGAAAAACTGTTTTTT | CASSTGVTTNEKLFF
few | TRBJ1-5 | TRBV19 | TRBD1 | TGTGCCACCTGGGACAGTTATCAGCCCCAGCATTTT | CATWDSYQPQHF
. | TRBJ1-4 | TRBV15 | TRBD1 | TGTGCCACCAGCAGGTCCCTGGGGACAGGGAATGAAAAACTGTTTTTT | CATSRSLGTGNEKLFF
few | TRBJ2-2 | TRBV6-6 | TRBD1 | TGTGCCAGCACCAGGGGGCCAAACACCGGGGAGCTGTTTTTT | CASTRGPNTGELFF
once | TRBJ2-7 | TRBV7-8 | TRBD2 | TGTGCCAGCAGCCGCGGGGGGGTAACCGAGCAGTACTTC | CASSRGGVTEQYF
few | TRBJ1-6 | TRBV10-3 | . | TGTGCCATCAGTACGACAGATGGTAGGGCACCCCTCCACTTT | CAISTTDGRAPLHF
. | TRBJ2-7 | TRBV25-1 | . | TGTGCCAGCAGTGGTGGGGACGGGAGCGACTACGAGCAGTACTTC | CASSGGDGSDYEQYF
few | TRBJ1-3 | TRBV2 | . | TGTGCCAGTAGCCGGGGCTCTGGAAACACCATATATTTT | CASSRGSGNTIYF
. | TRBJ1-5 | TRBV30 | TRBD1 | TGTGCCTGGAGTGGGGGACAGGTTGATCAGCCCCAGCATTTT | CAWSGGQVDQPQHF
. | TRBJ1-1 | TRBV7-2 | . | TGTGCCAGCAGCTTAGGAGTGTGGAGGGGAACTGAAGCTTTCTTT | CASSLGVWRGTEAFF
. | TRBJ1-1 | TRBV11-2 | . | TGTGCCAGCAGTCTTACGGGGGGGACTGAAGCTTTCTTT | CASSLTGGTEAFF
. | TRBJ1-1 | TRBV21-1 | . | TGTGCCAGCAGCAGGGACTCAAAAGGAGCTTTCTTT | CASSRDSKGAFF
. | TRBJ1-4 | TRBV5-1 | TRBD1 | TGCGCCAGCAGCTTGGCCGGGACAGGGGGTGAAAAACTGTTTTTT | CASSLAGTGGEKLFF
. | TRBJ1-5 | TRBV30 | TRBD1 | TGTGCCTGGAGTGCTGACAGGGGAATTAATCAGCCCCAGCATTTT | CAWSADRGINQPQHF
. | TRBJ1-6 | TRBV5-1 | . | TGCGCCAGCAGCTTGGGGGACATTTATAATTCACCCCTCCACTTT | CASSLGDIYNSPLHF
. | TRBJ2-7 | TRBV7-2 | TRBD1 | TGTGCCAGCAGCCGGACAGGGAACTACGAGCAGTACTTC | CASSRTGNYEQYF
. | TRBJ1-2 | TRBV7-2 | . | TGTGCCAGCAGCCGATCTTTTCCAGGGAACTATGGCTACACCTTC | CASSRSFPGNYGYTF
. | TRBJ1-1 | TRBV5-1 | . | TGCGCCAGCAGCTTAATCCCTCGGAACACTGAAGCTTTCTTT | CASSLIPRNTEAFF
. | TRBJ1-2 | TRBV6-1 | . | TGTGCCAGCAGGGAGAGAGGGTCCTATGGCTACACCTTC | CASRERGSYGYTF